Given below is one T cell receptor beta chain in context. The target antigen is unknown. Measured with immunoSEQ multiplex PCR; TCRdb has only the in-frame clones, and not every one. The top ten hold 2.8% of the sample, which has 84,000 or so clones, around 91% seen once. During the collection period, no donor immune events like infections were recorded. These data belong to a study of identifying expanded T cells in peripheral blood. The CDR3 sequence is 16 residues long. Looked up from germline, CDR1 is MRHNA and CDR2 is SNTAGT. Trimming took 6 bases from V and 0 from J; bases not matched to a gene: 9. Study-wide results and limits: Variance in clone template counts between approximately two-week samples significantly increased with total template count across all healthy donors. About 1.2 clones differed between technical replicates, versus roughly 17 and 20 over time.

Sequencing input: blood. This clonotype was obtained from a person aged 18 to 70 in good health. V gene TRBV6-4 combines with J gene TRBJ2-3, with 7 bases identical to TRBD2. Here the CDR3 reads CASSVDSGASTDTQYF. CDR3 bases: TGTGCCAGCAGCGTTGACAGCGGGGCTAGCACAGATACGCAGTATTTT.